The 22 T cell receptor beta chains presented below share a single source sample, sequenced in a study of T-cell reconstitution after alpha-beta-depleted transplantation in children. Unique molecular identifiers were incorporated when the TCRbeta library was constructed. TCRdb re-called the PCR reads through MiXCR, storing one row per CDR3 protein. The sample carries about 200,000 distinct CDR3 sequences, 14% to 15% recorded once. Sequences were derived from PBMCs from the stem cell graft donor, sampled from the stem cell graft. The receptors originated from a human donor who donated a stem cell graft to a child with acute lymphoblastic leukemia.

This clonotype occurred many times. The DNA for the CDR3 is TGCGCCAGCAGCTTGGGACACACGAACACTGAAGCTTTCTTT. It specifies CASSLGHTNTEAFF. This sequence joins TRBV5-1 and TRBJ1-1; D ambiguous. Trimming left V 0 bases short and J 1 base short, with 7 bases between. Germline CDR1 reads SGHRS; CDR2 reads YFSETQ. The CDR3 loop spans 14 amino acids.

This clonotype was detected ten times or more. A much larger clone lies one base from this, so it may be a read error. The chain links TRBV6-5 to TRBJ2-6, with 8 bases matching TRBD2. Germline CDR1 MNHEY, CDR2 SVGAGI. The CDR3 has 18 residues. This chain's CDR3 is CASSREGDPYSGANGLTF. The CDR3 region has the DNA TGTGCCAGCTCCCGGGAGGGCGATCCTTACTCTGGGGCCAACGGCCTGACTTTC.

This clonotype showed up many times. The chain has TRBV29-1 and TRBJ2-3; 7 positions agree with TRBD2. CDR3 length equals 14 residues. The junction had 7 bases not matched to a gene; V was cut back by 4 bases and J by 3 bases. Germline CDR1 SQVTM, CDR2 ANQGSEA. The CDR3 DNA is TGCAGCGTTGTGGTGGGACTACGAACAGATACGCAGTATTTT. Amino acids: CSVVVGLRTDTQYF.

This clonotype came up many times. The chain is built from TRBV20-1 and TRBJ2-3; D possibly corresponds to TRBD2 (6 bases). The length of the CDR3 is 14 residues. Germline V lookup: CDR1 DFQATT, CDR2 SNEGSKA (reference sequence). The V gene lost 5 bases and the J gene lost 0 bases, with 12 bases spanning the gap. CDR3: CSARSGVSTDTQYF. CDR3 nucleotide sequence: TGCAGTGCTCGTAGCGGAGTTAGCACAGATACGCAGTATTTT.

The genes are TRBV5-6 and TRBJ2-3, with 7 bases that match TRBD1. Trimming at V came to 7 bases and at J to 0 bases, leaving 26 bases not matched to a gene. The germline V gene encodes CDR1 SGHDT and CDR2 YYEEEE. The CDR3 has 21 amino acids. The CDR3 region is CASGPGRDSIIPWTSTDTQYF. The CDR3 DNA is TGTGCCAGCGGCCCCGGCCGGGACAGCATAATTCCTTGGACTAGCACAGATACGCAGTATTTT. The complete variable domain, with remaining parts taken from reference TRBV5-6 and TRBJ2-3, reads DAGVTQSPTHLIKTRGQQVTLRCSPKSGHDTVSWYQQALGQGPQFIFQYYEEEERQRGNFPDRFSGHQFPNYSSELNVNALLLGDSALYLCASGPGRDSIIPWTSTDTQYFGPGTRLTVL.

This clonotype was found many times. The rearrangement joins TRBV19 to TRBJ2-4, with D uncertain. The CDR3 runs 14 residues. Germline values: CDR1 LNHDA, CDR2 SQIVND (reference sequence). V dropped 2 bases and J dropped 5 bases, with 10 bases sitting between them. In nucleotides, the CDR3 is TGTGCCAGTAGTATACAAGCGATCCAAAACATTCAGTACTTC. Translating it yields CASSIQAIQNIQYF.

This chain connects TRBV6-5 to TRBJ2-5; the match to TRBD1 covers 7 bases. Germline lookup yields CDR1 MNHEY and CDR2 SVGAGI. The CDR3 covers 16 residues. V lost 0 bases, J lost 0 bases, and 4 bases stayed unmatched. CDR3 sequence: CASSYSSGGNQETQYF. The CDR3 DNA follows: TGTGCCAGCAGTTACTCCTCAGGGGGAAACCAAGAGACCCAGTACTTC.

This clonotype was recorded many times. V gene TRBV20-1 combines with J gene TRBJ2-7; 9 positions agree with TRBD2. Looked up from germline, CDR1 is DFQATT and CDR2 is SNEGSKA (reference sequence). The CDR3 is 13 residues long. V was pared by 5 bases and J by 2 bases, with 4 bases of the junction left unmatched. CDR3 coding DNA: TGCAGTGCTCTAGCGGGGTCCCCCTACGAGCAGTACTTC. Translated: CSALAGSPYEQYF.

This clonotype was observed at least ten times. The chain couples TRBV5-1 to TRBJ1-1; 8 nucleotides agree with TRBD1. Germline-derived CDR1 and CDR2 are SGHRS and YFSETQ. After removal of 4 bases from V and 4 bases from J, the junction contained 6 bases not matched to a gene. The CDR3 runs to 14 residues. The CDR3 DNA follows: TGCGCCAGCAGCGTTCTAACAGGGGGCACTGAAGCTTTCTTT. Translating gives CASSVLTGGTEAFF.

The chain employs TRBV4-1 and TRBJ2-1, with 11 positions matching TRBD2. Germline trimming cut 0 bases from V and 7 bases from J; bases unmatched to any gene: 20. The CDR3 runs 21 residues. Germline lookup yields CDR1 MGHRA and CDR2 YSYEKL. The CDR3 region has the DNA TGCGCCAGCAGCCAAGATCAAGGCAGGGGGTACACTAGCGGGAGTGGTAATGAGCAGTTCTTC. This sequence encodes CASSQDQGRGYTSGSGNEQFF.

V gene TRBV12-3 or TRBV12-4 combines with J gene TRBJ2-2; D remains ambiguous. V was shortened by 2 bases and J by 8 bases, with 15 bases between the two germline ends. This CDR3 spans 15 amino acids. CDR3 DNA sequence: TGTGCCAGCAGTTTACTTCCCGCCAGTGCTGGGGAGCTGTTTTTT. It is translated as CASSLLPASAGELFF.

The table lists this clonotype with many counts. The chain recombines TRBV30 with TRBJ2-4, with 8 bases identical to TRBD1. The CDR3 has 15 amino acids. The germline CDR1 and CDR2 sequences are GTSNPN and SVGIG (reference sequence). V lost 5 bases to trimming and J lost 1 base; unmatched junction nucleotides: 7. CDR3 amino acids: CAWGQGELAKNIQYF. The CDR3, as DNA: TGTGCCTGGGGACAGGGAGAGCTGGCCAAAAACATTCAGTACTTC.

The chain couples TRBV5-1 to TRBJ1-1; perhaps TRBD1 as D (6 bases). V lost 1 base to trimming and J lost 6 bases, with 16 bases between them. The CDR3 is 15 residues long. CDR1 is SGHRS, CDR2 YFSETQ, per germline. This CDR3 reads CASSLTVGGQPEAFF. DNA of the CDR3: TGCGCCAGCAGCTTGACCGTCGGGGGGCAACCTGAAGCTTTCTTT. The variable domain in full, completed from reference TRBV5-1 and TRBJ1-1, reads KAGVTQTPRYLIKTRGQQVTLSCSPISGHRSVSWYQQTPGQGLQFLFEYFSETQRNKGNFPGRFSGRQFSNSRSEMNVSTLELGDSALYLCASSLTVGGQPEAFFGQGTRLTVV.

V is TRBV7-6 and J is TRBJ2-1, with D perhaps matching TRBD1 or TRBD2 (6 bases each). Germline CDR1 and CDR2: SGHVS and FNYEAQ. V was trimmed by 4 bases and J by 9 bases, leaving 16 bases between them. CDR3 length equals 14 residues. CDR3 sequence: CASSSATQGGEQFF. CDR3 in DNA: TGTGCCAGCAGCTCCGCCACACAGGGAGGTGAGCAGTTCTTC.

About this clonotype: This may be a read error, as it is one base from a much larger clone. The rearrangement joins TRBV29-1 to TRBJ2-1; D call uncertain. CDR3 size: 11 residues. Germline CDR1 reads SQVTM; CDR2 reads ANQGSEA. CDR3 loop: CSVDYYHEQFF. The CDR3 DNA reads TGCAGCGTTGACTACTACCATGAGCAGTTCTTC.

This clonotype was seen at least ten times. The chain is built from TRBV5-1 and TRBJ2-1; TRBD2 aligns across 9 bases. The germline gives CDR1 SGHRS, CDR2 YFSETQ. The V segment lost 3 bases and the J segment 7 bases; nucleotides outside the gene matches: 5. The CDR3 is 14 residues long. In DNA form, the CDR3 reads TGCGCCAGCAGCTCGGGACTAGCCGAGAATGAGCAGTTCTTC. Translation gives CASSSGLAENEQFF.

There are many counts of this clonotype. The genes are TRBV11-2 and TRBJ2-3, with D possibly matching TRBD2 (6 bases). Germline CDR1 is SGHAT and CDR2 is FQNNGV. The CDR3 contains 15 residues. V was shortened by 2 bases and J by 2 bases, with 11 bases between the two germline ends. The CDR3 here is CASSLTGSNTDTQYF. CDR3 nucleotide sequence: TGTGCCAGCAGCTTAACCGGGAGTAACACAGATACGCAGTATTTT.

This clonotype came up many times. The V and J genes are TRBV6-2 or TRBV6-3 and TRBJ2-2; no clear D. The V and J ends lost 4 bases and 1 base respectively, with 10 bases between them. Germline lookup yields CDR1 MNHEY and CDR2 SVGEGT. The CDR3 is 15 amino acids. The CDR3 region is CASSLMARNTGELFF. The CDR3 nucleotides are TGTGCCAGCAGTTTGATGGCCCGGAACACCGGGGAGCTGTTTTTT.

In its sample, this clonotype was seen a few times. The chain is built from TRBV20-1 and TRBJ2-1; no clear D. The CDR3 length is 14 residues. Germline assignment: CDR1 DFQATT and CDR2 SNEGSKA (reference sequence). V gave up 5 bases and J gave up 0 bases, with 11 bases separating them. The CDR3 sequence: CSAGTPSSYNEQFF. The CDR3 DNA reads as TGCAGTGCTGGAACTCCCAGCTCCTACAATGAGCAGTTCTTC.

A note on this clonotype: One base away lies a much larger clone, so this may be a sequencing read error. The chain uses TRBV5-1 and TRBJ2-3; unclear D gene. The V gene lost 1 base and the J gene lost 5 bases, with 11 bases spanning the gap. From germline, CDR1 is SGHRS and CDR2 YFSETQ. The CDR3 is 14 residues long. The CDR3 sequence is CASSLWWGRDTQYF. The CDR3 DNA reads as TGCGCCAGCAGCTTGTGGTGGGGAAGAGATACGCAGTATTTT.

This clonotype was recorded many times. This rearrangement joins TRBV11-2 to TRBJ2-1, with unresolved D. CDR1 is SGHAT and CDR2 is FQNNGV in the germline V gene. The germline V and J ends were trimmed by 5 bases and 12 bases, with 14 bases remaining between them. This CDR3 contains 12 residues. The CDR3 bases are TGTGCCAGCAGCCCCTCGGGCGCTGGGCAGTTCTTC. Translating it yields CASSPSGAGQFF.

This clonotype has a handful of counts. Written as DNA, the CDR3 is TGTGCCAGCATCATAGAAGGGAGAGAGACCCAGTACTTC. This gives the protein CASIIEGRETQYF. The V and J genes are TRBV12-3 or TRBV12-4 and TRBJ2-5, with D maybe TRBD2 (5 bases). CDR3 length: 13 residues. The V end lost 7 bases, the J end lost 4 bases, and 13 bases lay between the germline ends.